This T cell receptor (beta chain) appears in the sequencing data of a study of beta chain features in type 1 diabetes. One heparinised draw, averaging roughly 110 mL, was taken per donor. Losses at the gene ends were 6 bases for V and 1 base for J; bases not matched to a gene: 3. This CDR3 is built from 14 residues. Germline CDR1 is SGHNT and CDR2 is YENEEA. The isolated RNA, all of it, was reverse transcribed, so expressed TCRB transcripts were what got sequenced. The method was immunoSEQ multiplex PCR; TCRdb's version includes in-frame clones alone and lacks a portion of them. Here the sample spans 250,000 to 350,000 clones, 11% to 15% being singletons.

The TCR originated in a man aged 30 to 45 in good health. The sequenced material came from central memory CD4+ T cells from blood. This rearrangement joins TRBV11-3 to TRBJ2-4; 7 bases map to TRBD1. CDR3 in DNA: TGTGCCAGCAGATCGGACAGGGCCAAAAACATTCAGTACTTC. This encodes CASRSDRAKNIQYF.